The clone carrying this TCR beta chain was observed a handful of times. The data originate from a study of T-cell memory formation after mild COVID-19. Study-level information: TCR clustering was largely donor specific.

Amplification by 5'RACE using constant-segment primers produced TCR alpha and TCR beta cDNA libraries that carried sample barcodes and UMIs. TCRdb reprocessed the 5' RACE reads with MiXCR, giving one entry per CDR3 protein. The data contain approximately 250,000 distinct CDR3 sequences, roughly a sixth of them singletons. Sequenced: PBMCs or a T cell subset sorted from them (not recorded which). The origin of this receptor is a man aged 18 to 30 who had mild COVID-19 (a few samples of this study predate the infection). Cell type and time point are not known.

The CDR3 here is CASSPGTSPGYEQYV. DNA for the CDR3: TGTGCCAGCAGCCCTGGGACATCTCCGGGATACGAGCAGTACGTC. This chain links TRBV5-6 with TRBJ2-7; TRBD1 is a possible D gene (6 bases). V was trimmed by 4 bases and J by 4 bases, leaving 18 bases between them. Germline V lookup: CDR1 SGHDT, CDR2 YYEEEE. This CDR3 is built from 15 residues.